Described below is a single T cell receptor (beta chain) sequence and its context. This clonotype was detected ten times or more. Its cognate antigen has yet to be identified. No qualities accompany the bases; no much larger clone lies one base away. The TCR beta CDR3 regions were amplified from the RNA transcripts. The TCR CDR3 was subjected to a first round of RT-PCR using the HTBI primer set and the Qiagen OneStep RT-PCR kit. Libraries were constructed in a second round of multiplex PCR, after which size selection and purification were performed. Sequencing of the libraries was done on an Illumina HiSeq2000 using paired-end 100 bp reads. As for how the authors treated the data: SOAPnuke was used to process the raw data, throwing out any read that contained adapters or uncalled bases, had a mean Phred below 15, or lacked an exact constant-primer or identifier match. COPE v1.2.5 was used to merge the high-quality paired reads, and each unique nucleotide sequence was defined as a clonotype. MiTCR v1.1 was used to align clonotypes to the IMGT TRBV, TRBD and TRBJ reference segments. The analysis was restricted to V-J combinations with a frequency above 0.0001, which together covered roughly 99% of the repertoires. The TCS score was defined as F50 (clonal expansion) divided by E x V (chaos), with BLOSUM62-based TCRdist calculated between CDR3 peptides within each V-J. Welch's t-statistics and random forest reduced around 550 V-J features to 13, which were used in a naive Bayes classifier (R e1071). Thyroid-blood repertoire similarity was quantified with the Morisita-Horn index. TCRdb cleaned the public reads at Q25 with fastp, built clones with MiXCR and kept in-frame beta chains. A single entry per CDR3 protein holds the most common genes and DNA from its merged rows. TCRdb, not the original authors, processed these V and J calls. This sample gives more than 500,000 distinct CDR3 sequences in total; 40% to 50% of them show up just once. About 40% of the sample is in the top ten clones.

The germline V gene supplies CDR1 SQVTM and CDR2 ANQGSEA. The CDR3 numbers 13 residues from cysteine through phenylalanine. This entry keeps only the CDR3 DNA: 39 bases, framed from base 1. Relative to germline, V is missing 6 bases and J is missing 1 base, with 5 bases of the junction outside any gene match. Exclusion was applied to patients with uncontrolled infections, other autoimmune diseases, pregnancy or lactation. Diagnoses were established on the basis of clinical symptoms, serum thyroxine and TRAb, thyroid ultrasound, and orbital computed tomography. Trizol reagent was used to extract total RNA, and RNA quality was then checked on an Agilent 2100 Bioanalyzer. The entry originates in a study of T cells in Graves' hyperthyroidism and ophthalmopathy (dated by TCRdb to about 2019). At the level of the whole study: TCR V-J signatures able to tell the groups apart were searched for in a discovery cohort of 90 to 100 patients, of whom 43 had Graves' ophthalmopathy and about 60 had stable Graves' hyperthyroidism. Prospective prediction of ophthalmopathy was tested in an independent validation cohort consisting of about 19 hyperthyroidism patients and around 16 patients who later progressed to ophthalmopathy. The roughly 91 discovery patients were randomly divided into training and test sets at a 7:3 ratio. In several Graves' hyperthyroidism patients, the study also compared T-cell repertoires from thyroid tissue with T-cell repertoires from blood. After sampling, hyperthyroidism patients received methimazole starting at 30 mg daily, and ophthalmopathy patients received high-dose intravenous methylprednisolone. According to the paper, TCR Vbeta CDR3 sequencing was carried out on approximately 140 peripheral blood samples, which came from 40 to 45 ophthalmopathy, approximately 72 hyperthyroidism and approximately 17 progressor patients. Here is what the overall study found, with its caveats: Most expanded thyroid clonotypes (frequency above 0.001) were also detected in blood, suggesting blood repertoires may reflect thyroid immune responses. No statistical method was used to set the sample size in advance, and investigators knew the group allocation. During validation, the model predicted progression to ophthalmopathy a median of approximately 6.5 months ahead of onset, with almost 71% sensitivity and 72.22% specificity. In cross-validation, a model built on a 13 V-J signature told ophthalmopathy apart from stable hyperthyroidism with less than 90% sensitivity and about 81% specificity, and in testing the same model reached 80%/75%.

The sequenced sample consisted of peripheral blood or thyroid tissue (not recorded which). The chain was built from TRBV29-1 and TRBJ1-1, with 7 middle bases fitting TRBD1. This receptor was identified in an adult woman with Graves' disease, either hyperthyroidism or ophthalmopathy (not recorded which). The CDR3 protein is CSVAEGANTEAFF. The DNA sequence reads TGCAGCGTCGCGGAGGGGGCGAACACTGAAGCTTTCTTT.